One and the same sample provided the 31 T cell receptor beta chains below, sequenced in a study of spatial heterogeneity in lung cancer. Time point indicated: sample taken at primary tumor resection. The authors sequenced whole RNA from tumor, nontumor lung or frozen PBMC without sorting. A single record per CDR3 protein comes from TCRdb applying MiXCR to the 5' RACE reads. The sample has about 12,000 distinct CDR3 sequences, approximately 6.2% seen once. The sample consisted of normal lung tissue next to the tumor, taken at surgery. The receptor set was obtained from a male donor with early-stage non-small cell lung cancer.

Notes on this clonotype: With a much larger clone just one base away, this may be a read error. V gene TRBV12-3 or TRBV12-4 combines with J gene TRBJ2-3; the match to TRBD2 covers 12 bases. CDR3 size: 16 residues. J was trimmed by 0 bases and V by 10 bases; bases with no gene match: 8. The CDR3 DNA follows: TGTGCCAACAGCCGGGGACTAGCGGGTAGCACAGATACGCAGTATTTT. It is translated as CANSRGLAGSTDTQYF.

This clonotype was seen more than once but under ten times. This rearrangement joins TRBV20-1 to TRBJ1-5; 7 bases are shared with TRBD1. The germline V gene encodes CDR1 DFQATT and CDR2 SNEGSKA (reference sequence). This CDR3 region has 14 residues. The CDR3 DNA reads as TGCAGCGCCTCCCCTCAGGGGGATAGTCAGCCCCAGCATTTT. This encodes CSASPQGDSQPQHF.

This clonotype was seen more than once but under ten times. The CDR3 loop is CASTPDRETGGEETQYF. The CDR3 nucleotides are TGTGCCAGCACTCCGGACAGGGAGACGGGCGGGGAAGAGACCCAGTACTTC. The genes are TRBV2 and TRBJ2-5, with 8 bases aligning to TRBD1. Germline CDR1 and CDR2: SNHLY and FYNNEI. V trimming: 7 bases; J trimming: 3 bases; junction bases outside the gene matches: 16. The CDR3 is 17 residues long.

There are many counts of this clonotype. The chain uses TRBV27 and TRBJ1-2, with D perhaps matching TRBD1 (5 bases). Germline lookup yields CDR1 MNHEY and CDR2 SMNVEV (reference sequence). Trimming pared 7 bases from V and 4 bases from J, leaving 13 bases between. The CDR3 is made up of 13 amino acids. In DNA form, the CDR3 reads TGTGCCAGCAAAGTGGGGGACTCCTATGGCTACACCTTC. Amino acid sequence: CASKVGDSYGYTF.

This clonotype was detected only a few times. This chain uses TRBV7-9 with TRBJ2-1; 11 bases are shared with TRBD2. This CDR3 spans 16 amino acids. Germline trimming cut 5 bases from V and 7 bases from J; bases unmatched to any gene: 10. CDR1 is SEHNR and CDR2 is FQNEAQ in the germline V gene (reference sequence). DNA for the CDR3: TGTGCCAGCAGCCCAGCACTAGCGGGGGCCTGGAATGAGCAGTTCTTC. Protein: CASSPALAGAWNEQFF.

This clonotype was detected ten times or more. The CDR3 DNA follows: TGTGCCAGCAGCCAAACCATGGAGGGGGAAGCTTTCTTT. Encoded protein: CASSQTMEGEAFF. This rearrangement joins TRBV14 to TRBJ1-1; D may be TRBD1 (5 bases). The CDR3 has 13 residues. CDR1 SGHDN and CDR2 FVKESK come from the germline V gene. V was pared by 2 bases and J by 8 bases, with 12 bases between. Drawing the rest from reference TRBV14 and TRBJ1-1, the complete variable domain is EAGVTQFPSHSVIEKGQTVTLRCDPISGHDNLYWYRRVMGKEIKFLLHFVKESKQDESGMPNNRFLAERTGGTYSTLKVQPAELEDSGVYFCASSQTMEGEAFFGQGTRLTVV.

This chain uses TRBV5-1 with TRBJ2-5, with D possibly TRBD1 on 6 matching bases. V was pared by 3 bases and J by 1 base, with 10 bases between. Germline-derived CDR1 and CDR2 are SGHRS and YFSETQ. CDR3 length equals 14 residues. The CDR3 region has the DNA TGCGCCAGCAGCTGGGGGACAAGCCAAGAGACCCAGTACTTC. It codes for CASSWGTSQETQYF.

This clonotype was counted at least ten times. The gene calls are TRBV6-5 and TRBJ1-6, with D unresolved. V was cut by 0 bases and J by 0 bases, with 9 bases left in between. The CDR3 length is 17 residues. Germline V gene lookup returns CDR1 MNHEY and CDR2 SVGAGI. The CDR3 DNA reads as TGTGCCAGCAGTTACTCCTTCCTGAGCTCCTATAATTCACCCCTCCACTTT. Translating gives CASSYSFLSSYNSPLHF.

The chain links TRBV2 to TRBJ2-7; possibly TRBD1 for D (6 bases). There are 13 residues in the CDR3. V was trimmed by 8 bases and J by 0 bases, leaving 11 bases between them. Germline assignment: CDR1 SNHLY and CDR2 FYNNEI. DNA for the CDR3: TGTGCCAGCTTTAGGGACAACTCCTACGAGCAGTACTTC. Its translation is CASFRDNSYEQYF. Full variable domain (rest looked up from reference TRBV2 and TRBJ2-7): EPEVTQTPSHQVTQMGQEVILRCVPISNHLYFYWYRQILGQKVEFLVSFYNNEISEKSEIFDDQFSVERPDGSNFTLKIRSTKLEDSAMYFCASFRDNSYEQYFGPGTRLTVT.

This clonotype rates as medium-sized. The genes are TRBV5-1 and TRBJ2-7; the match to TRBD2 covers 7 bases. Germline CDR1 is SGHRS and CDR2 is YFSETQ. The CDR3 extends over 16 amino acids. With V trimmed by 3 bases and J by 7 bases, 16 bases remained unmatched. Here the CDR3 reads CASSSGGERGLWEQYF. CDR3 coding DNA: TGCGCCAGCAGCTCGGGAGGAGAGCGTGGTTTATGGGAGCAGTACTTC.

This rearrangement joins TRBV5-6 to TRBJ1-1, with a weak D call TRBD1 (6 bases). CDR3 length equals 17 residues. The germline gives CDR1 SGHDT, CDR2 YYEEEE. With 0 bases removed from V and 3 bases from J, the gap between germline ends came to 18 bases. CDR3 loop: CASSLGEIRRGDTEAFF. CDR3 bases: TGTGCCAGCAGCTTGGGAGAGATCAGGAGGGGGGACACTGAAGCTTTCTTT.

This clonotype was seen at least ten times. The junction and the germline gene differ at one end; a read error may be behind it. CDR3 DNA: TGCAGTGCTAGAGATCGGAGGTCTAGCGGGACCTCCCACAATGAGCAGTTCTTC. It yields the protein CSARDRRSSGTSHNEQFF. The V call is TRBV20-1, the J call TRBJ2-1, with 9 nucleotides matching TRBD2. This CDR3 has 18 amino acids. Looked up from germline, CDR1 is DFQATT and CDR2 is SNEGSKA (reference sequence).

The sample holds many counts of this clonotype. This chain uses TRBV2 with TRBJ2-3; 9 positions match TRBD2. The trim removed 4 bases at V and 5 bases at J, leaving 10 bases unmatched. Germline lookup yields CDR1 SNHLY and CDR2 FYNNEI. This CDR3 spans 16 amino acids. The CDR3 DNA sequence: TGTGCCAGCAGTGTGGAAAGCGGGAGGAATGGAGATACGCAGTATTTT. Translated: CASSVESGRNGDTQYF.

This clonotype occurred many times. The chain carries TRBV20-1 and TRBJ2-3; D uncertain. V lost 8 bases and J lost 5, with 11 bases in between. The germline CDR1 and CDR2 sequences are DFQATT and SNEGSKA (reference sequence). This CDR3 has 11 residues. CDR3 in amino acids: CSLHLLDTQYF. Here the CDR3 DNA reads TGCAGTCTCCACCTTCTAGATACGCAGTATTTT.

This chain connects TRBV11-2 to TRBJ1-3, with no clear D. Germline V gene data show CDR1 as SGHAT and CDR2 as FQNNGV. CDR3 size: 14 residues. V lost 6 bases and J 4 bases, leaving 13 bases between the germline ends. DNA for the CDR3: TGTGCCAGCAGGCAACAGCTCCTGGGAAACACCATATATTTT. It yields the protein CASRQQLLGNTIYF.

The chain combines TRBV3-1 with TRBJ2-1; D is uncertain. The length of the CDR3 is 12 residues. The V and J ends lost 1 base and 7 bases respectively, with 5 bases between them. Germline V CDR1 and CDR2: LGHDT, YNNKEL (reference sequence). The CDR3 DNA is TGTGCCAGCAGCCAAGTGGAGAATGAGCAGTTCTTC. This translates into CASSQVENEQFF.

This clonotype was recorded many times. J is TRBJ1-1 and V is TRBV6-2 or TRBV6-3, with TRBD1 matching over 9 bases. Germline values: CDR1 MNHEY, CDR2 SVGEGT. This CDR3 is built from 13 residues. V dropped 10 bases and J dropped 7; count of bases not matched to a gene: 10. The DNA for the CDR3 is TGTGCCACCAAGGGACAGGGTGAGGGTGAAGCTTTCTTT. It encodes CATKGQGEGEAFF.

By frequency in the sample, this clonotype is medium-sized. The J gene is TRBJ2-7, the V gene TRBV5-1; 12 positions match TRBD2. The CDR3 totals 15 residues. Per the germline V gene, CDR1 is SGHRS and CDR2 is YFSETQ. Trimming removed 1 base from V and 2 bases from J; junction bases left unmatched: 1. CDR3 DNA sequence: TGCGCCAGCAGCTTGAGACTAGCGGGAGCCTACGAGCAGTACTTC. Amino acid sequence: CASSLRLAGAYEQYF.

This clonotype occurred many times. V usage is TRBV7-9 and J usage is TRBJ2-5, with D perhaps TRBD1 or TRBD2 (5 bases each). The CDR3 length is 16 residues. The germline V gene encodes CDR1 SEHNR and CDR2 FQNEAQ (reference sequence). V lost 3 bases and J 1 base, leaving 15 bases between the germline ends. In DNA form, the CDR3 reads TGTGCCAGCAGCTTTGCACCCCGGGACCTCCAAGAGACCCAGTACTTC. It yields the protein CASSFAPRDLQETQYF.

At least ten counts were recorded for this clonotype. V is TRBV29-1 and J is TRBJ1-1; perhaps TRBD1 as D (5 bases). From germline, CDR1 is SQVTM and CDR2 ANQGSEA. Trimming pared 8 bases from V and 11 bases from J, leaving 21 bases between. There are 12 residues in the CDR3. DNA of the CDR3: TGCAGCCTCGGGGACGGGATAGCCGGGGCTTTCTTT. Protein sequence: CSLGDGIAGAFF.

By share of the sample, this clonotype is medium-sized (0.01 to 0.1%). This chain joins TRBV6-1 and TRBJ1-2, with no clear D. The CDR3 spans 14 residues. V gave up 6 bases and J gave up 0 bases, with 11 bases separating them. Germline CDR1 is MNHNS and CDR2 is SASEGT. Here the CDR3 reads CASREGLANYGYTF. In DNA form, the CDR3 reads TGTGCCAGCAGGGAGGGCTTAGCTAACTATGGCTACACCTTC.

Judged by abundance, this clonotype is medium-sized. V usage is TRBV14 and J usage is TRBJ1-5; maybe TRBD1 (5 bases). CDR1 and CDR2 (germline): SGHDN, FVKESK. V dropped 4 bases and J dropped 5 bases, with 9 bases sitting between them. The CDR3 runs 13 residues. CDR3 sequence reads: CASSRGADQPQHF. CDR3 sequence (DNA): TGTGCCAGCAGCCGAGGGGCTGATCAGCCCCAGCATTTT.

This clonotype was observed many times. The rearrangement uses TRBV5-4 and TRBJ2-7; D is perhaps TRBD1 (6 bases). The germline V gene encodes CDR1 SGHNT and CDR2 YYREEE (reference sequence). Trimming removed 0 bases from V and 2 bases from J, with 9 bases in between. The CDR3 runs to 14 residues. CDR3 residues: CASSLGDIPYEQYF. The CDR3 DNA reads TGTGCCAGCAGCTTGGGGGACATACCCTACGAGCAGTACTTC.

By share, this clonotype ranks as medium-sized. The CDR3 DNA follows: TGTGCCATCAGTGATCTATGGGGGGATACTGGAAACACCATATATTTT. Its translation is CAISDLWGDTGNTIYF. The chain joins TRBV10-3 to TRBJ1-3; maybe TRBD1 (5 bases). Trimming cost V 3 bases and J 2 bases, with 14 bases left between them. The CDR3 runs 16 residues. Looked up from germline, CDR1 is ENHRY and CDR2 is SYGVKD.

Only a few counts were recorded for this clonotype. J is TRBJ2-7 and V is TRBV7-3; no clear D gene. From germline, CDR1 is SGHTA and CDR2 FQGTGA. V lost 2 bases, J lost 0 bases, and 5 bases lay in between. The CDR3 runs 13 residues. This chain's CDR3 is CASSLDPSYEQYF. The CDR3 bases are TGTGCCAGCAGCTTAGATCCCTCCTACGAGCAGTACTTC.

This clonotype was observed a handful of times. The chain employs TRBV7-9 and TRBJ2-3; 8 bases align to TRBD1. The CDR3 contains 13 residues. Trimming cost V 8 bases and J 1 base; bases outside gene matches: 2. From germline, CDR1 is SEHNR and CDR2 FQNEAQ (reference sequence). CDR3 protein: CASSGQGTDTQYF. The CDR3 DNA reads as TGTGCCAGCTCGGGACAGGGCACAGATACGCAGTATTTT.

The sample holds many counts of this clonotype. The chain employs TRBV7-2 and TRBJ2-1; TRBD1 matches 8 bases. V was clipped by 5 bases and J by 10 bases; unmatched bases: 7. CDR3 size: 13 residues. Germline loops: CDR1 SGHTA, CDR2 FQGNSA. In DNA, the CDR3 is TGTGCCAGCAGCAGCGGACAGGGTCTCGAGCAGTTCTTC. Translating it yields CASSSGQGLEQFF.

This clonotype was picked up a small number of times. The rearrangement links TRBV7-9 to TRBJ1-1; 9 bases fit TRBD1. The CDR3 totals 14 residues. Germline assignment: CDR1 SEHNR and CDR2 FQNEAQ (reference sequence). V lost 6 bases to trimming and J lost 4 bases; unmatched junction nucleotides: 6. The CDR3 nucleotides are TGTGCCAGCAGTGCCGACAGGGGGTTCACTGAAGCTTTCTTT. Amino acid sequence: CASSADRGFTEAFF.

V and J are TRBV9 and TRBJ1-3; D perhaps matches TRBD1 (5 bases). This CDR3 is 16 amino acids long. The germline V gene encodes CDR1 SGDLS and CDR2 YYNGEE. The germline V and J ends were trimmed by 4 bases and 3 bases, with 17 bases remaining between them. The CDR3 protein is CASSPTPDMDGNTIYF. The CDR3 region has the DNA TGTGCCAGCAGCCCTACCCCGGACATGGATGGAAACACCATATATTTT.

This clonotype is labeled as medium-sized. The chain is built from TRBV6-5 and TRBJ2-1; 7 positions agree with TRBD2. Trimming took 7 bases from V and 2 from J; bases not matched to a gene: 11. This CDR3 spans 16 amino acids. Germline V CDR1 and CDR2: MNHEY, SVGAGI. CDR3 loop: CASTSGLGGAYNEQFF. CDR3 bases: TGTGCCAGCACTAGCGGACTTGGTGGAGCCTACAATGAGCAGTTCTTC.

Many counts were recorded for this clonotype. The V gene is TRBV9, the J gene TRBJ2-2; the match to TRBD1 covers 7 bases. V gave up 6 bases and J gave up 5 bases; unmatched junction bases: 10. CDR1 is SGDLS, CDR2 YYNGEE, per germline. This CDR3 is built from 15 residues. This CDR3 reads CASITGTETTGELFF. The CDR3 bases are TGTGCCAGCATCACCGGGACAGAGACTACCGGGGAGCTGTTTTTT.